Following are 14 T cell receptor beta chains from one sample sequenced in a study of blood T cell repertoires in COVID-19. Only in-frame clones appear in the TCRdb table, and some are missing; sequencing was by immunoSEQ multiplex PCR. The sample consists of 200,000 or so clones, approximately 83% of them appearing once. What was sequenced was peripheral blood. Receptors were obtained from a woman aged 55-70 years with acute or convalescent COVID-19.

V gene TRBV7-6 combines with J gene TRBJ2-3; 13 nucleotides agree with TRBD2. Germline CDR1 reads SGHVS; CDR2 reads FNYEAQ. The CDR3 has 16 amino acids. The trim removed 8 bases at V and 1 base at J, leaving 6 bases unmatched. The chain's CDR3 is CASSFGTSGGTDTQYF. DNA for the CDR3: TGTGCCAGCTCTTTTGGGACTAGCGGGGGCACAGATACGCAGTATTTT.

The chain is built from TRBV19 and TRBJ1-5; D may be TRBD1 (5 bases). The CDR3 consists of 12 residues. Germline loops: CDR1 LNHDA, CDR2 SQIVND (reference sequence). Trimming shortened V by 7 bases and J by 9 bases, and 13 bases separated the two germline ends. The CDR3 DNA reads as TGTGCCAGTATCGGGGGTAGTTGGCCCCAGCATTTT. Its translation is CASIGGSWPQHF.

The rearrangement joins TRBV9 to TRBJ2-4; maybe TRBD2 (6 bases). In germline, CDR1 is SGDLS, CDR2 YYNGEE. The CDR3 covers 14 residues. Trimming removed 0 bases at V and 7 bases at J, with 11 bases between. CDR3 in DNA: TGTGCCAGCAGCGTAGCCCTCGCGGGGAACATTCAGTACTTC. Translating it yields CASSVALAGNIQYF.

The V and J genes are TRBV2 and TRBJ1-3; 7 bases match TRBD1. The CDR3 spans 15 residues. V was pared by 4 bases and J by 4 bases, with 7 bases of the junction left unmatched. Germline V gene data show CDR1 as SNHLY and CDR2 as FYNNEI. CDR3 sequence reads: CASSAEGAGGNTIYF. In nucleotides, the CDR3 is TGTGCCAGCAGTGCGGAGGGGGCAGGGGGAAACACCATATATTTT.

A single count supports this clone. V is TRBV19 and J is TRBJ2-1, with D possibly being TRBD1 (6 bases). The CDR3 is 13 amino acids. Germline lookup yields CDR1 LNHDA and CDR2 SQIVND (reference sequence). V lost 10 bases and J lost 9, with 19 bases in between. The CDR3: CATQGNPYFEQFF. CDR3 bases: TGTGCCACGCAGGGGAACCCCTATTTTGAGCAGTTCTTC.

This chain uses TRBV18 with TRBJ2-1; 11 bases match TRBD2. CDR3 length equals 17 residues. Looked up from germline, CDR1 is KGHSH and CDR2 is LQKENI. Trimming cost V 1 base and J 1 base; bases outside gene matches: 3. CDR3 protein: CASSPRLAGGSYNEQFF. The CDR3, as DNA: TGTGCCAGCTCACCACGTCTAGCGGGGGGATCCTACAATGAGCAGTTCTTC.

The chain recombines TRBV19 with TRBJ1-1; D possibly corresponds to TRBD1 (5 bases). V was trimmed by 5 bases and J by 1 base, leaving 11 bases between them. CDR3 length: 14 amino acids. Germline V gene lookup returns CDR1 LNHDA and CDR2 SQIVND (reference sequence). Here the CDR3 reads CASSFREGNTEAFF. The CDR3 bases are TGTGCCAGTAGTTTCAGGGAGGGGAACACTGAAGCTTTCTTT.

This clone was recorded a few times. The chain employs TRBV6-6 and TRBJ2-7; D gene unclear. V lost 0 bases and J lost 2, with 8 bases in between. There are 14 residues in the CDR3. From germline, CDR1 is MNHNY and CDR2 SVGAGI (reference sequence). CDR3 DNA sequence: TGTGCCAGCAGTTACTCGGGCTTCGCCTACGAGCAGTACTTC. Protein: CASSYSGFAYEQYF.

As DNA, the CDR3 is TGTGCCAGCAGCTCGTTCGGGACAGGATCTTACACCATATATTTT. Its protein is CASSSFGTGSYTIYF. The chain couples TRBV6-5 to TRBJ1-3; 8 nucleotides agree with TRBD1. CDR3 size: 15 residues. The ends lost 6 bases at V and 8 bases at J; junction bases unmatched: 12. Germline loops: CDR1 MNHEY, CDR2 SVGAGI.

The genes are TRBV5-1 and TRBJ1-4; weak D call: TRBD1 (5 bases). V lost 0 bases and J 7 bases, leaving 7 bases between the germline ends. This CDR3 is 13 amino acids long. From germline, CDR1 is SGHRS and CDR2 YFSETQ. The CDR3 nucleotides are TGCGCCAGCAGCTTGGGGCAGGGTGAAAAACTGTTTTTT. Protein sequence: CASSLGQGEKLFF.

The V gene is TRBV6-6, the J gene TRBJ2-7; TRBD1 matches 8 bases. CDR3 length: 13 amino acids. The V gene end was trimmed by 7 bases and the J gene end by 3 bases; junction bases not matched to a gene: 5. Germline CDR1 is MNHNY and CDR2 is SVGAGI (reference sequence). CDR3 nucleotides: TGTGCCAGCATCGAGGACAGGGACTACGAGCAGTACTTC. Its translation is CASIEDRDYEQYF.

The gene calls are TRBV28 and TRBJ1-6; possibly TRBD1 for D (5 bases). With 7 bases removed from V and 9 bases from J, the gap between germline ends came to 10 bases. Germline CDR1 and CDR2: MDHEN and SYDVKM. The CDR3 extends over 12 amino acids. CDR3 sequence reads: CASKRGGSPLHF. CDR3 DNA sequence: TGTGCCAGCAAAAGGGGAGGTTCACCCCTCCACTTT.

V and J are TRBV3-1 (or the pseudogene TRBV3-2) and TRBJ2-1; 12 bases are a match to TRBD2. Trimming took 4 bases from V and 7 from J; bases not matched to a gene: 11. Germline assignment: CDR1 LGHDT and CDR2 YNNKEL (reference sequence). This CDR3 comprises 17 residues. The CDR3 is CASSPFSLAGGINEQFF. The CDR3 region has the DNA TGTGCCAGCAGCCCATTCTCACTAGCGGGGGGAATTAATGAGCAGTTCTTC.

This clone was seen only a few times. CDR3 in amino acids: CASSPQGASTDTQYF. In DNA form, the CDR3 reads TGTGCCAGCTCACCACAGGGGGCTAGCACAGATACGCAGTATTTT. V and J are TRBV18 and TRBJ2-3; 7 bases fit TRBD1. The CDR3 consists of 15 residues. The germline gives CDR1 KGHSH, CDR2 LQKENI. V lost 1 base and J lost 0; bases outside the gene matches: 1. The whole variable domain, filled in from reference TRBV18 and TRBJ2-3, reads NAGVMQNPRHLVRRRGQEARLRCSPMKGHSHVYWYRQLPEEGLKFMVYLQKENIIDESGMPKERFSAEFPKEGPSILRIQQVVRGDSAAYFCASSPQGASTDTQYFGPGTRLTVL.